These 6 T cell receptor beta chains were all obtained from the same sample, sequenced in a study of regulatory T cells in long-lasting Graves disease. Arm-PCR with iRepertoire HTBI primers amplified the CDR3 regions for these TCR beta libraries. Each CDR3 protein is one row after TCRdb ran MiXCR on the multiplex PCR reads. The table records about 460,000 distinct CDR3 sequences, 20% to 25% of them present only once. The time point: persistent/refractory GD, antithyroid drugs over 5 years with positive TRAb. From RNA extracted from PBMCs, the TCR library was made. This material consisted of peripheral blood mononuclear cells (PBMCs), taken when the disease was refractory, from a patient treated with antithyroid drugs. These receptors were taken from a female donor with Graves disease.

This clonotype came up many times. The V gene is TRBV11-2, the J gene TRBJ1-1, with D unresolved. The CDR3 runs 14 residues. Per the germline V gene, CDR1 is SGHAT and CDR2 is FQNNGV. V lost 3 bases, J lost 5 bases, and 13 bases lay in between. The CDR3 region has the DNA TGTGCCAGCAGCTTTCGGCCGGCCCGTACTGAAGCTTTCTTT. This gives the protein CASSFRPARTEAFF.

Concerning this clonotype: With a much larger clone just one base away, this may be a read error. This sequence joins TRBV15 and TRBJ1-4; D not resolved. The CDR3 consists of 13 residues. Germline assignment: CDR1 LNHNV and CDR2 YYDKDF (reference sequence). Trimming stripped 4 bases from V and 6 bases from J, with 9 bases between. CDR3 sequence: CATSNGPDEKLFF. In nucleotides, the CDR3 is TGTGCCACCAGCAATGGTCCCGATGAAAAACTGTTTTTT.

The CDR3 DNA is TGTGCCAGCAGCCCCTTGACAGGGATGTCCTACGAGCAGTACTTC. It codes for CASSPLTGMSYEQYF. V and J are TRBV9 and TRBJ2-7; 7 positions match TRBD1. From germline, CDR1 is SGDLS and CDR2 YYNGEE. J gave up 1 base and V 4 bases, and 8 bases lay outside the gene matches. CDR3 length equals 15 residues.

The chain couples TRBV20-1 to TRBJ1-1; weak D call: TRBD1 (5 bases). The germline V gene encodes CDR1 DFQATT and CDR2 SNEGSKA (reference sequence). The CDR3 has 15 amino acids. The V end was cut by 1 base, the J end by 1 base, with 13 bases between. The CDR3 DNA reads TGCAGTGCTAGAGCTCAGGGTTGGGAGAACACTGAAGCTTTCTTT. Translated: CSARAQGWENTEAFF.

This clonotype was seen more than once but under ten times. V gene TRBV5-1 combines with J gene TRBJ1-2; D not resolved. Germline V gene sequence: CDR1 SGHRS, CDR2 YFSETQ. The V end lost 3 bases, the J end lost 7 bases, and 13 bases lay between the germline ends. The CDR3 runs to 13 residues. CDR3 protein: CASSYLGESGYTF. The CDR3 coding sequence is TGCGCCAGCAGCTACCTCGGAGAGTCTGGCTACACCTTC.

The genes are TRBV14 and TRBJ1-1; 10 bases agree with TRBD1. CDR1 is SGHDN, CDR2 FVKESK, per germline. The CDR3 sequence is 15 residues long. Trimming cost V 1 base and J 4 bases; bases outside gene matches: 3. The CDR3 is CASSQGQGAGTEAFF. The CDR3 region has the DNA TGTGCCAGCAGCCAAGGACAGGGGGCGGGCACTGAAGCTTTCTTT.